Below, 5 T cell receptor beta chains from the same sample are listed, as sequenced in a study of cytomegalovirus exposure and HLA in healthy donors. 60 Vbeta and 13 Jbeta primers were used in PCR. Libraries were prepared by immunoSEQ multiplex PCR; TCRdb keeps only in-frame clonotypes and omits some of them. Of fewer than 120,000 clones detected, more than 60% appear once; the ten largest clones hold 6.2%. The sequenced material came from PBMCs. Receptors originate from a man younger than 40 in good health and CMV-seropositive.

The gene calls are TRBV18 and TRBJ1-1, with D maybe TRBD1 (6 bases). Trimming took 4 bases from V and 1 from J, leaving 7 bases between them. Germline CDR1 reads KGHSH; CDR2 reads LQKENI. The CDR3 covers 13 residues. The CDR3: CASSQGENTEAFF. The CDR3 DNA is TGTGCCAGCTCACAGGGGGAGAACACTGAAGCTTTCTTT.

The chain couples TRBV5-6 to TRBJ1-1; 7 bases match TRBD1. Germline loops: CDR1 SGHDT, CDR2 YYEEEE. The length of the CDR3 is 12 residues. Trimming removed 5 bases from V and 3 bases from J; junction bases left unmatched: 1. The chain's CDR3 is CASSTGDTEAFF. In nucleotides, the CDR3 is TGTGCCAGCAGTACAGGGGACACTGAAGCTTTCTTT. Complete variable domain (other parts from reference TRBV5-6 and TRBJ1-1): DAGVTQSPTHLIKTRGQQVTLRCSPKSGHDTVSWYQQALGQGPQFIFQYYEEEERQRGNFPDRFSGHQFPNYSSELNVNALLLGDSALYLCASSTGDTEAFFGQGTRLTVV.

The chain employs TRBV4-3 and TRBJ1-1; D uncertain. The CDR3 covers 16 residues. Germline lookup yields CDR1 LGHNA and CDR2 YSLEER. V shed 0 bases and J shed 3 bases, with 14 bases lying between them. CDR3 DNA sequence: TGCGCCAGCAGCCAAGACCACGGCCTTCTAGACACTGAAGCTTTCTTT. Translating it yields CASSQDHGLLDTEAFF.

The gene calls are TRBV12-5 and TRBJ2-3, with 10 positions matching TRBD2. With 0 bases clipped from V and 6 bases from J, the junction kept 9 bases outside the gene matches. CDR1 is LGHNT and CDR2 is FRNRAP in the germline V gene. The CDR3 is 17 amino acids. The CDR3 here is CASGLVVLAGEADTQYF. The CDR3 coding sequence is TGTGCTAGTGGTTTGGTAGTCCTAGCGGGGGAGGCCGATACGCAGTATTTT.

CDR3 nucleotide sequence: TGTGCCAGCAGTTACTCCCTAGCGGATTACAATGAGCAGTTCTTC. Translating gives CASSYSLADYNEQFF. This rearrangement joins TRBV6-5 to TRBJ2-1, with 7 nucleotides matching TRBD2. The germline V gene encodes CDR1 MNHEY and CDR2 SVGAGI. This CDR3 region has 15 residues. J gave up 4 bases and V 0 bases, and 3 bases lay outside the gene matches.